Reported below is one TCR beta chain. This entry comes from a study of CD8 T cells in ankylosing spondylitis. Germline-derived CDR1 and CDR2 are SGHTA and FQGNSA. The CDR3 sequence is 15 residues long. Trimming removed 1 base from V and 4 bases from J; junction bases left unmatched: 1. TCRdb itself ran the 5' RACE reads through MiXCR, one entry per CDR3 protein. The sample yields hundreds of thousands of distinct CDR3 sequences, 30% to 40% seen once. V and J are TRBV7-2 and TRBJ2-3, with 11 bases aligning to TRBD2. This receptor was identified in a male donor with ankylosing spondylitis or in good health (not recorded which). Sequencing input: blood, either unsorted or a sorted T cell fraction (not recorded which). In DNA form, the CDR3 reads TGTGCCAGCAGCTTAGGACTAGCGGGGTCAGATACGCAGTATTTT. Amino acids: CASSLGLAGSDTQYF.